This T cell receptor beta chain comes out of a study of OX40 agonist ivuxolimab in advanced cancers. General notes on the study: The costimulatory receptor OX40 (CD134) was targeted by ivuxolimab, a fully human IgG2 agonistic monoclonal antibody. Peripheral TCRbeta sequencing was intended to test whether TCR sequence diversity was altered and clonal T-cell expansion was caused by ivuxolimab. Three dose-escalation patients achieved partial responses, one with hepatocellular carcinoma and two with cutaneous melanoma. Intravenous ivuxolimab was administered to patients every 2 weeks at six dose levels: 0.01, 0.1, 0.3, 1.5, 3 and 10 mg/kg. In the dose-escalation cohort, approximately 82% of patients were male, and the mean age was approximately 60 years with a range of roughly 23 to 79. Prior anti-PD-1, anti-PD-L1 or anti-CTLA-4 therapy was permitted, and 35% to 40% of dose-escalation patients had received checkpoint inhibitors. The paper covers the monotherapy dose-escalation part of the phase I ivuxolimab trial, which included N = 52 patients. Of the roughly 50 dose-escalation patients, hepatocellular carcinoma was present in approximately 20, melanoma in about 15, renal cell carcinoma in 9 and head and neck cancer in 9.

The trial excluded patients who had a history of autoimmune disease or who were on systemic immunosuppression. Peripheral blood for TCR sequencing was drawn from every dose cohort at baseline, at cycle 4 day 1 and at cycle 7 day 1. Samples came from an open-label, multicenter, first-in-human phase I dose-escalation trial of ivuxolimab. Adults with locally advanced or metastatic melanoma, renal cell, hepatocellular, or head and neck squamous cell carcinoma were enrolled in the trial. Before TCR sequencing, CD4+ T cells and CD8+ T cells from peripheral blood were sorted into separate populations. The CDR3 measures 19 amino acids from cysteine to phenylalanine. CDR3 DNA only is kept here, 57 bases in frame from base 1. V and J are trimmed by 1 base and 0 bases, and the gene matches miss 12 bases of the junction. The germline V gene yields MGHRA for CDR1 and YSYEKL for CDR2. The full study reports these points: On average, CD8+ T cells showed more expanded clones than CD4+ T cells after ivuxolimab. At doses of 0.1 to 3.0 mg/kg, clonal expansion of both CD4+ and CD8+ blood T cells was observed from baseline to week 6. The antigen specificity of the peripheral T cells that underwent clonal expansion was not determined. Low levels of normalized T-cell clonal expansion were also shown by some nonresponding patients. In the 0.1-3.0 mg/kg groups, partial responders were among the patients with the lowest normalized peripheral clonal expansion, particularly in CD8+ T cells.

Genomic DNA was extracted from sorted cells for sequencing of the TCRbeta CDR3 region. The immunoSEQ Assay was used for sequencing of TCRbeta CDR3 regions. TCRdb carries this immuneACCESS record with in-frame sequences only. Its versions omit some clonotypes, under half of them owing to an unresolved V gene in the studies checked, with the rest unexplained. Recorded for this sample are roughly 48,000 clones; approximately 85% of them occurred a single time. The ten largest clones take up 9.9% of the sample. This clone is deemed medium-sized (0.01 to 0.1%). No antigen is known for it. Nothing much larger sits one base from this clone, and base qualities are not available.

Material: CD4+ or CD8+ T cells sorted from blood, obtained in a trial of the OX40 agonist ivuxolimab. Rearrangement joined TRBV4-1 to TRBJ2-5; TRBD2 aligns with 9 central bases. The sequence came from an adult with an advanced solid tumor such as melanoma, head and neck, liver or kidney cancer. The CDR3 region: CASSQAVTSGFSHQETQYF. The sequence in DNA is TGCGCCAGCAGCCAAGCAGTAACTAGCGGGTTTTCCCACCAAGAGACCCAGTACTTC.